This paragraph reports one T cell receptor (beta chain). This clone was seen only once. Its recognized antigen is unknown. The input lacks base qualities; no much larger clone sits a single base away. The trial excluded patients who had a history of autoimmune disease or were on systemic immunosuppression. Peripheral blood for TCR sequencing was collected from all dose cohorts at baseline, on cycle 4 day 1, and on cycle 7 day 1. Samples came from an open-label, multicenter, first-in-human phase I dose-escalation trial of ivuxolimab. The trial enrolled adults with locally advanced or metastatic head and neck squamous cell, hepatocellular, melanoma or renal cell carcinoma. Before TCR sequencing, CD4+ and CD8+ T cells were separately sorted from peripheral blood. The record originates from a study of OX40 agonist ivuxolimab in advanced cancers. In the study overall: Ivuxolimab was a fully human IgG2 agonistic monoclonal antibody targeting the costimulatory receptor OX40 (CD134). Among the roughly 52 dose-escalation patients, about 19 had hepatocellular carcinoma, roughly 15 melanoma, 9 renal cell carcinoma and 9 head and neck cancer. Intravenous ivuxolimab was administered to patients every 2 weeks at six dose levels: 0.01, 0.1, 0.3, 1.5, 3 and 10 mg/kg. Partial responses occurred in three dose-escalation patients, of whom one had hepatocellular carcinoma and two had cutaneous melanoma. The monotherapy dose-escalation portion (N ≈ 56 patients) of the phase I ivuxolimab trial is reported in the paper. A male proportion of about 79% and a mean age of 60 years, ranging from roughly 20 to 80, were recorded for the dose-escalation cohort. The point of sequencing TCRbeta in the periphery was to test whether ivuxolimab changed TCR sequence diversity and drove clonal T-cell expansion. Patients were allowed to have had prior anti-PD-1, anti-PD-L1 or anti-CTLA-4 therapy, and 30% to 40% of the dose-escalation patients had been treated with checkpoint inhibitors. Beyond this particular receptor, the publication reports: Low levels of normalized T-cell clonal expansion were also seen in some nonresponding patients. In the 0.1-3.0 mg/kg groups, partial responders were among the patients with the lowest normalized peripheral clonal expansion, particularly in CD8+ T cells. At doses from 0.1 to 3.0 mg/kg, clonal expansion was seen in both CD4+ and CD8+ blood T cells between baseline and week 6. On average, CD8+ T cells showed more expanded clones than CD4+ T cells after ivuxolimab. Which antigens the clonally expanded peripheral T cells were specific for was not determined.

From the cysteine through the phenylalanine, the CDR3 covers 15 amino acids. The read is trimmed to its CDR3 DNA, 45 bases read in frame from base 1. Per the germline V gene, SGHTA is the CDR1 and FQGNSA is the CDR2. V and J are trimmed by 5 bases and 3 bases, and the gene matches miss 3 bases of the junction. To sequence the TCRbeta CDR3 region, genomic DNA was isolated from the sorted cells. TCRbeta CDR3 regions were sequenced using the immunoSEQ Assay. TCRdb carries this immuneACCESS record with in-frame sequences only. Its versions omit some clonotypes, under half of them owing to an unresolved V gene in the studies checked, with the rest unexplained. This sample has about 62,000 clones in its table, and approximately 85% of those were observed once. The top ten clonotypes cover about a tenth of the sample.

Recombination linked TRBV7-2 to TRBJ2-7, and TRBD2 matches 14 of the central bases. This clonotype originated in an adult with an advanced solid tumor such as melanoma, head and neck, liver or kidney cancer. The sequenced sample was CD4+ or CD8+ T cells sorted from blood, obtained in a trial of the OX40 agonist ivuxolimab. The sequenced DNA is TGTGCCAGCAGCCACGGGACTAGCGGGAGCTACGAGCAGTACTTC. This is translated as CASSHGTSGSYEQYF.